This is a list of T cell receptor beta chains from one sample in a study of blood T cell repertoires in COVID-19. Only in-frame clones appear in the TCRdb table, and some are missing; sequencing was by immunoSEQ multiplex PCR. Among 91,000 or so clones listed, almost 85% were seen once. The sample taken for sequencing was peripheral blood. All receptors come from a man between 45 and 60 years old with active or convalescent COVID-19. The CDR3 runs from the conserved cysteine through the conserved F or W. A D gene is named only where the DNA matches it firmly. The size entry is marked missing in some rows and otherwise reads once, few, many or a size class.

CDR3 protein	CDR3 DNA	V gene	J gene	D gene	clone size
CASSELGQAYEQYF	TGCGCCAGCAGTGAGTTGGGACAGGCCTACGAGCAGTACTTC	TRBV10-2	TRBJ2-7	TRBD1	.
CASSLGGSNYGYTF	TGTGCCAGCAGTTTGGGGGGTTCTAACTATGGCTACACCTTC	TRBV28	TRBJ1-2	.	.
CASSVNTGATNEKLFF	TGTGCCAGTAGTGTCAATACAGGAGCAACTAATGAAAAACTGTTTTTT	TRBV19	TRBJ1-4	.	.
CATRQGAGETQYF	TGTGCCACCAGACAGGGGGCAGGTGAGACCCAGTACTTC	TRBV6-5	TRBJ2-5	TRBD1	.
CASSNLAGGRYEQFF	TGTGCCAGTAGTAATCTAGCGGGGGGGCGGTATGAGCAGTTCTTC	TRBV19	TRBJ2-1	TRBD2	.
CASSPPASGGNEQFF	TGTGCCAGCTCACCACCGGCTAGCGGGGGCAATGAGCAGTTCTTC	TRBV18	TRBJ2-1	TRBD2	.
CASSYSEVRTDTQYF	TGTGCCAGCAGTTACTCGGAGGTCCGCACAGATACGCAGTATTTT	TRBV6-5	TRBJ2-3	.	once
CASSPGWNTEAFF	TGTGCCAGCAGTCCCGGGTGGAACACTGAAGCTTTCTTT	TRBV27	TRBJ1-1	.	.
CASSPRSLNTGELFF	TGTGCCAGCAGCCCGAGGTCCCTAAACACCGGGGAGCTGTTTTTT	TRBV7-2	TRBJ2-2	.	.
CASSAPGFREQFF	TGCGCCAGCAGTGCTCCGGGGTTCAGGGAGCAGTTCTTC	TRBV10-2	TRBJ2-1	.	.
CAISDKDYGYTF	TGTGCCATCAGCGACAAGGACTATGGCTACACCTTC	TRBV10-3	TRBJ1-2	.	once
CASSQVDLGFSSGNTIYF	TGCGCCAGCAGCCAGGTTGACCTGGGCTTCTCCTCTGGAAACACCATATATTTT	TRBV4-1	TRBJ1-3	.	.
CASSQGGLAGQETQYF	TGCGCCAGCAGCCAGGGGGGGCTAGCGGGGCAAGAGACCCAGTACTTC	TRBV4-3	TRBJ2-5	TRBD2	.
CSVEGPTYTGELFF	TGCAGCGTTGAAGGTCCGACATACACCGGGGAGCTGTTTTTT	TRBV29-1	TRBJ2-2	.	.
CASRTRDLQETQYF	TGTGCCAGCAGGACCCGGGACTTGCAAGAGACCCAGTACTTC	TRBV6-5	TRBJ2-5	.	.
CASSPGGTGVSYEQYF	TGCGCCAGCAGCCCAGGCGGGACAGGGGTCTCGTACGAGCAGTACTTC	TRBV5-1	TRBJ2-7	TRBD1	.
CASSQEDRGEQFF	TGTGCCAGCAGCCAAGAGGATAGGGGGGAGCAGTTCTTC	TRBV3-1/TRBV3-2	TRBJ2-1	.	.